A single sample is the source of the 17 T cell receptor beta chains below, sequenced in a study of response to subunit inactivated influenza vaccine. Each CDR3 protein gets one entry after TCRdb re-called the RT-PCR reads with MiXCR. In the table there are about 570,000 distinct CDR3 sequences, approximately 10% of which are singletons. The same specimen was also included in a second study, on T cells expressing NK-cell markers. That paper states: In generating TCR beta cDNA, 5'RACE template switching with UMIs was used.

The material was PBMCs from blood, obtained on the day of vaccination. The origin of the receptors is a man in his fifties who received an inactivated influenza vaccine.

There are a few counts of this clonotype. The V call is TRBV4-2, the J call TRBJ2-7; possibly TRBD1 or TRBD2 for D (6 bases each). Germline CDR1 reads LGHNA; CDR2 reads YNFKEQ. Trimming pared 2 bases from V and 7 bases from J, leaving 15 bases between. The CDR3 length is 14 residues. CDR3 amino acids: CASSQNIWGAEQYF. CDR3 nucleotides: TGTGCCAGCAGCCAAAATATCTGGGGGGCGGAGCAGTACTTC.

This clonotype was observed a handful of times. V gene TRBV27 combines with J gene TRBJ2-1, with 8 bases identical to TRBD2. V shed 2 bases and J 2 bases; nucleotides not matched to a gene: 8. The CDR3 has 17 amino acids. Germline CDR1 and CDR2: MNHEY and SMNVEV (reference sequence). The CDR3 reads CASSLASGREAYNEQFF. The DNA of the CDR3 is TGTGCCAGCAGTTTAGCCAGCGGGAGAGAAGCCTACAATGAGCAGTTCTTC.

Remarks on this clonotype: An end of the junction differs from the germline gene, which may be a read error. The J gene is TRBJ2-2, the V gene TRBV20-1; a weak D match, TRBD2 (7 bases). The CDR3 runs 15 residues. Germline lookup yields CDR1 DFQATT and CDR2 SNEGSKA (reference sequence). CDR3 sequence reads: CSARDHRGATGELLF. CDR3 DNA sequence: TGCAGTGCTAGAGACCACCGGGGGGCCACCGGGGAGCTGCTTTTT.

The chain employs TRBV5-1 and TRBJ2-7; 7 bases match TRBD2. CDR3 length: 16 amino acids. V was pared by 5 bases and J by 4 bases, with 15 bases of the junction left unmatched. CDR1 and CDR2 from the germline V gene are SGHRS and YFSETQ. The CDR3 sequence: CASRAEVWRERYEQYF. In DNA, the CDR3 is TGCGCCAGCAGAGCCGAGGTATGGCGGGAGCGTTACGAGCAGTACTTC.

The sample holds a few counts of this clonotype. This rearrangement joins TRBV12-3 or TRBV12-4 to TRBJ2-7; 7 nucleotides line up with TRBD1. The CDR3 has 14 residues. V lost 4 bases, J lost 2 bases, and 5 bases stayed unmatched. The DNA of the CDR3 is TGTGCCAGCAGTTCGGACAGGTTTCCCTACGAGCAGTACTTC. Translating it yields CASSSDRFPYEQYF.

V is TRBV5-5 and J is TRBJ2-2; TRBD2 is a possible D gene (6 bases). This CDR3 region has 14 residues. The V and J ends lost 4 bases and 3 bases respectively, with 10 bases between them. Germline-derived CDR1 and CDR2 are SGHKS and YYEKEE (reference sequence). CDR3 sequence: CASSRGDYTGELFF. CDR3 in DNA: TGTGCCAGCAGCCGTGGGGACTACACCGGGGAGCTGTTTTTT.

This clonotype was seen ten or more times. J is TRBJ2-5 and V is TRBV29-1, with a tentative D call TRBD1 (6 bases). V shed 4 bases and J shed 1 base, with 7 bases lying between them. The CDR3 runs 12 residues. Germline-derived CDR1 and CDR2 are SQVTM and ANQGSEA. The CDR3 DNA sequence: TGCAGCGTTGTCAGGGGCCAAGAGACCCAGTACTTC. Translated: CSVVRGQETQYF.

In this sample, this clonotype turned up a few times. The rearrangement links TRBV27 to TRBJ1-1; TRBD1 aligns across 7 bases. Germline-derived CDR1 and CDR2 are MNHEY and SMNVEV (reference sequence). With 4 bases clipped from V and 1 base from J, the junction kept 15 bases outside the gene matches. The CDR3 runs to 18 residues. The CDR3 protein is CASSWGWMPGQTNTEAFF. The CDR3 DNA reads as TGTGCCAGCAGTTGGGGGTGGATGCCGGGACAGACGAACACTGAAGCTTTCTTT.

This rearrangement joins TRBV7-9 to TRBJ1-6, with unresolved D. Germline loops: CDR1 SEHNR, CDR2 FQNEAQ (reference sequence). The CDR3 totals 16 residues. V lost 4 bases and J 6 bases, leaving 16 bases between the germline ends. CDR3: CASSSWRRAVNSPLHF. CDR3 coding DNA: TGTGCCAGCAGCTCGTGGCGAAGGGCAGTTAATTCACCCCTCCACTTT.

The chain is built from TRBV5-4 and TRBJ2-1; the match to TRBD2 covers 10 bases. The J segment lost 3 bases and the V segment lost 4 bases, leaving 7 bases of the junction unmatched. The CDR3 consists of 16 residues. Germline values: CDR1 SGHNT, CDR2 YYREEE (reference sequence). CDR3 bases: TGTGCCAGCAGCGAAGGACTAGCGGCGATCTACAATGAGCAGTTCTTC. It is translated as CASSEGLAAIYNEQFF.

This clonotype was seen more than once but under ten times. The chain links TRBV6-1 to TRBJ2-6; D unclear. Germline lookup yields CDR1 MNHNS and CDR2 SASEGT. The germline V and J ends were trimmed by 6 bases and 0 bases, with 15 bases remaining between them. The length of the CDR3 is 17 residues. CDR3 bases: TGTGCCAGCAGAACCTATTACTATGTCTCTGGGGCCAACGTCCTGACTTTC. Protein sequence: CASRTYYYVSGANVLTF.

V is TRBV20-1 and J is TRBJ2-3; 9 bases line up with TRBD2. The ends lost 6 bases at V and 4 bases at J; junction bases unmatched: 8. Germline V gene lookup returns CDR1 DFQATT and CDR2 SNEGSKA (reference sequence). CDR3 length: 14 amino acids. In DNA, the CDR3 is TGCAGTGCCACTAAAGCGGGAGGTGCAGATACGCAGTATTTT. This codes for CSATKAGGADTQYF.

This clonotype has ten or more counts. The rearrangement links TRBV5-5 to TRBJ1-5; D not certain. The CDR3 runs to 14 residues. Germline V CDR1 and CDR2: SGHKS, YYEKEE (reference sequence). Trimming stripped 0 bases from V and 0 bases from J, with 4 bases between. Here the CDR3 DNA reads TGTGCCAGCAGCTTGGTTTATAGCAATCAGCCCCAGCATTTT. As protein: CASSLVYSNQPQHF.

The sample holds a few counts of this clonotype. The chain uses TRBV6-1 and TRBJ2-1; D not certain. CDR1 is MNHNS and CDR2 is SASEGT in the germline V gene. CDR3 size: 13 residues. V was cut by 3 bases and J by 5 bases, with 8 bases left in between. As DNA, the CDR3 is TGTGCCAGCAGTGATTGGCAAAACAATGAGCAGTTCTTC. The encoded protein is CASSDWQNNEQFF.

This sequence joins TRBV7-9 and TRBJ2-2; the match to TRBD2 covers 7 bases. The V gene's germline CDR1 is SEHNR and CDR2 FQNEAQ (reference sequence). The CDR3 covers 15 residues. After removal of 1 base from V and 4 bases from J, the junction contained 3 bases not matched to a gene. CDR3 in DNA: TGTGCCAGCAGCTTAGAGGGAGGGCCCACCGGGGAGCTGTTTTTT. Translation: CASSLEGGPTGELFF.

The chain joins TRBV20-1 to TRBJ2-5, with D tentatively TRBD1 (5 bases). This CDR3 spans 13 amino acids. Trimming took 6 bases from V and 2 from J, leaving 13 bases between them. The germline V gene encodes CDR1 DFQATT and CDR2 SNEGSKA (reference sequence). The CDR3 is CSALPAGQETQYF. CDR3 DNA sequence: TGCAGTGCCCTTCCGGCAGGGCAAGAGACCCAGTACTTC.

This clonotype was detected ten times or more. The rearrangement uses TRBV5-1 and TRBJ1-2; the D is unclear. The V end lost 4 bases, the J end lost 7 bases, and 8 bases lay between the germline ends. This CDR3 spans 11 amino acids. Per the germline V gene, CDR1 is SGHRS and CDR2 is YFSETQ. The CDR3 DNA reads as TGCGCCAGCAGCGAGGGATTTGGCTACACCTTC. Its protein is CASSEGFGYTF.